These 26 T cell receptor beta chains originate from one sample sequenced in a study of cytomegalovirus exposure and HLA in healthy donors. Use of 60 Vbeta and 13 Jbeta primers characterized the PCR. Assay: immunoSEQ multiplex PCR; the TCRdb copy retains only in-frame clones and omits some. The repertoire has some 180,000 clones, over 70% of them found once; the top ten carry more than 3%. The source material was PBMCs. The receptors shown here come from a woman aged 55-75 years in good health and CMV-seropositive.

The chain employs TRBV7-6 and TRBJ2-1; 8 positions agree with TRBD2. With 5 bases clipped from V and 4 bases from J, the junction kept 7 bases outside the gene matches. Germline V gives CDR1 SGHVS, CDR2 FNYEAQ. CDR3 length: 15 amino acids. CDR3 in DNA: TGTGCCAGCAGCCCCGGGGGGGAAGTTTACAATGAGCAGTTCTTC. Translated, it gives CASSPGGEVYNEQFF.

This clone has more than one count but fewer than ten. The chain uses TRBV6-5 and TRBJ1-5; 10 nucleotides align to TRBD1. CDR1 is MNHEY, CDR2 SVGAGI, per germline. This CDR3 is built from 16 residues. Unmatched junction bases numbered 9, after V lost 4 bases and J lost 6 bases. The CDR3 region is CASSSGTGVSSQPQHF. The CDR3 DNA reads TGTGCCAGCAGTTCCGGGACAGGGGTTTCGAGTCAGCCCCAGCATTTT.

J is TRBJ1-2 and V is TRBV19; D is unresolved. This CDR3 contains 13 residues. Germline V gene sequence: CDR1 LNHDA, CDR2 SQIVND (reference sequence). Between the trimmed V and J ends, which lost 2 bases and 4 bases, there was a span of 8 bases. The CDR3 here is CASSIQATYGYTF. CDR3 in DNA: TGTGCCAGTAGTATACAGGCGACCTATGGCTACACCTTC.

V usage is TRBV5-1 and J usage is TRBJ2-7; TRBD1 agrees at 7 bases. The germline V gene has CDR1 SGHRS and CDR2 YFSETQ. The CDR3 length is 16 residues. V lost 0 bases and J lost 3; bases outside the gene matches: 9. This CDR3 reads CASSLGQGGNRYEQYF. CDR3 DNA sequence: TGCGCCAGCAGCTTGGGACAGGGTGGAAATCGCTACGAGCAGTACTTC.

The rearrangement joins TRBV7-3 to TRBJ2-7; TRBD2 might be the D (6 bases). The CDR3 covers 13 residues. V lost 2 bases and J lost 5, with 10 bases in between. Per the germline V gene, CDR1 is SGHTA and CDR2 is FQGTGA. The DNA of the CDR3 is TGTGCCAGCAGCTTACGGCGGGACGACGAGCAGTACTTC. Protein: CASSLRRDDEQYF.

CDR3 region: CSAATSSEQYF. CDR3 nucleotides: TGCAGTGCAGCAACTAGCAGCGAGCAGTACTTC. The chain joins TRBV20-1 to TRBJ2-7; maybe TRBD2 (6 bases). V was shortened by 6 bases and J by 6 bases, with 12 bases between the two germline ends. Germline CDR1 reads DFQATT; CDR2 reads SNEGSKA (reference sequence). The CDR3 length is 11 residues.

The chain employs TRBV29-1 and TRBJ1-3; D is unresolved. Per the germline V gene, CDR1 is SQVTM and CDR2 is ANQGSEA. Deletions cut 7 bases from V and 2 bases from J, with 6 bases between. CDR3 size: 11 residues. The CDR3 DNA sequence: TGCAGCGGGACTACTGGAAACACCATATATTTT. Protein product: CSGTTGNTIYF.

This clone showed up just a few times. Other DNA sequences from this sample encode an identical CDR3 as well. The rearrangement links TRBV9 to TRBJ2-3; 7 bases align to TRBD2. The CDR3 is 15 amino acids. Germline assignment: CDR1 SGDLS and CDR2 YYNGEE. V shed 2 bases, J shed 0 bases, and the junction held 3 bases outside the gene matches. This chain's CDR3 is CASSVEGGSTDTQYF. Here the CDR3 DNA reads TGTGCCAGCAGCGTTGAGGGAGGGAGCACAGATACGCAGTATTTT.

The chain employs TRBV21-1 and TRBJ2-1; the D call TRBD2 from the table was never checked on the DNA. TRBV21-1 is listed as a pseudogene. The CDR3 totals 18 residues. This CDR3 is CASSSERERNLSYNEQFF. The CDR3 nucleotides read TGTGCCAGCAGCAGTGAGCGGGAGAGGAACCTATCCTACAATGAGCAGTTCTTC.

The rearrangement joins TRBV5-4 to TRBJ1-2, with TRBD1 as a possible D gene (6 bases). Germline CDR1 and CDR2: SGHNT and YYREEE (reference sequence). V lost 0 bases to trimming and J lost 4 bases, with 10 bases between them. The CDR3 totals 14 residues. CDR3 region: CASSLVSDSYGYTF. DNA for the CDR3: TGTGCCAGCAGCTTGGTGTCGGACAGCTATGGCTACACCTTC.

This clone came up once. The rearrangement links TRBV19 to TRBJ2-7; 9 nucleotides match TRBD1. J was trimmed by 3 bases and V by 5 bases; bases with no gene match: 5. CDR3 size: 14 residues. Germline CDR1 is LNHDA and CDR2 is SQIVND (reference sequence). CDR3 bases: TGTGCCAGTAGTCCAGGGACAGGGATCTACGAGCAGTACTTC. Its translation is CASSPGTGIYEQYF.

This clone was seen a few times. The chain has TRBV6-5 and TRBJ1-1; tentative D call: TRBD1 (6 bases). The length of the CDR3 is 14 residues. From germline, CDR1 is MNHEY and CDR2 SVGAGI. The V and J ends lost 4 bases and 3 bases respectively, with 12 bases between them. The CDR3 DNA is TGTGCCAGCAGTTCACAACAGGGTTACACTGAAGCTTTCTTT. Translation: CASSSQQGYTEAFF.

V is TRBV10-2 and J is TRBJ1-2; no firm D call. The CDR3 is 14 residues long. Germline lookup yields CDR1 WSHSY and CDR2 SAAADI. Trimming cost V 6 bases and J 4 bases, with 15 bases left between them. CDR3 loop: CASRSLGLTYGYTF. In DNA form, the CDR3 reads TGCGCCAGCAGGTCCTTGGGCCTTACCTATGGCTACACCTTC.

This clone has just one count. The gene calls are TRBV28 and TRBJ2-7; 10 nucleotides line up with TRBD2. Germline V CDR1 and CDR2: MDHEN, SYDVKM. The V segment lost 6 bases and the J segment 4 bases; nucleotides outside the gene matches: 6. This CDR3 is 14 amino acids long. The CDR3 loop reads CASSPSGRGYEQYF. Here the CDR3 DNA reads TGTGCCAGCAGCCCGAGCGGGAGGGGATACGAGCAGTACTTC.

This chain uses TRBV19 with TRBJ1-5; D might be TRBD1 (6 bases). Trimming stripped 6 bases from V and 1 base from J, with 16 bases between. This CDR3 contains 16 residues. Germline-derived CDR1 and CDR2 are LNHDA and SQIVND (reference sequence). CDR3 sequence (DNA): TGTGCCAGTAGGCTGATTACAGGGTCGAGCAATCAGCCCCAGCATTTT. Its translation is CASRLITGSSNQPQHF.

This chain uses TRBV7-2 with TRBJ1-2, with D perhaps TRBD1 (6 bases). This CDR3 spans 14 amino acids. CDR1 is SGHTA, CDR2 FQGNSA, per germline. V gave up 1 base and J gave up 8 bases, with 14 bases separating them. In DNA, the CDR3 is TGTGCCAGCAGCTTAGGGGGGGGCCTGCAGGGCTACACCTTC. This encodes CASSLGGGLQGYTF.

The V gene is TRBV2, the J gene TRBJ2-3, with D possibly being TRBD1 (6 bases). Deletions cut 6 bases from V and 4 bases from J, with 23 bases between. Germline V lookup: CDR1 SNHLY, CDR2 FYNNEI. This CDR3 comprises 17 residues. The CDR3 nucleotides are TGTGCCAGCAGGCTCTTTGACAGGCCGGACGGCGCAGATACGCAGTATTTT. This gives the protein CASRLFDRPDGADTQYF.

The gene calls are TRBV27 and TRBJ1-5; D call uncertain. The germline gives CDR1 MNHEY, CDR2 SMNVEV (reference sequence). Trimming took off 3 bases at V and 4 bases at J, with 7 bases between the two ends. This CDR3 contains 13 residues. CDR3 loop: CASSFRRNQPQHF. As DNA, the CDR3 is TGTGCCAGCAGTTTTCGGAGGAATCAGCCCCAGCATTTT.

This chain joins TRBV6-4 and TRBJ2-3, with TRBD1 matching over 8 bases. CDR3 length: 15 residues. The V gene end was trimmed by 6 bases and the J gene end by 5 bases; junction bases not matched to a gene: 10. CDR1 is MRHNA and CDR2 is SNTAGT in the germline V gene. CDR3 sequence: CASSVQGGGQDTQYF. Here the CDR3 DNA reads TGTGCCAGCAGCGTACAGGGGGGCGGTCAAGATACGCAGTATTTT.

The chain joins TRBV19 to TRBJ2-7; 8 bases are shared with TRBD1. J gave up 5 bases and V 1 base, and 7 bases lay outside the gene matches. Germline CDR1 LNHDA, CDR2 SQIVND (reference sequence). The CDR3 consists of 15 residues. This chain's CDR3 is CASSIAGRGRDEQYF. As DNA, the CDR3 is TGTGCCAGTAGTATAGCAGGCAGGGGGCGCGACGAGCAGTACTTC.

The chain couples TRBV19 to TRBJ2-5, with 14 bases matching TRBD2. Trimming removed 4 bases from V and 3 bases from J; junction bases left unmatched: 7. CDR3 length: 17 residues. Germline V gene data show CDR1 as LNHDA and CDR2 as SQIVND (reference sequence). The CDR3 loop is CASSKRTSGRTEETQYF. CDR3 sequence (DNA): TGTGCCAGTAGTAAACGGACTAGCGGGAGGACTGAAGAGACCCAGTACTTC. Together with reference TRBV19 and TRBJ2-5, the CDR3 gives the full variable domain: DGGITQSPKYLFRKEGQNVTLSCEQNLNHDAMYWYRQDPGQGLRLIYYSQIVNDFQKGDIAEGYSVSREKKESFPLTVTSAQKNPTAFYLCASSKRTSGRTEETQYFGPGTRLLVL.

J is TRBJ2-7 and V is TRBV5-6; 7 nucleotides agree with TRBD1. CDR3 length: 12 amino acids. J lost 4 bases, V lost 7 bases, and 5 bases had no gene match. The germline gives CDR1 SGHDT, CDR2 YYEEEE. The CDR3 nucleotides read TGTGCCAGCTTAGACAGGGTGTACGAGCAGTACTTC. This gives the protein CASLDRVYEQYF.

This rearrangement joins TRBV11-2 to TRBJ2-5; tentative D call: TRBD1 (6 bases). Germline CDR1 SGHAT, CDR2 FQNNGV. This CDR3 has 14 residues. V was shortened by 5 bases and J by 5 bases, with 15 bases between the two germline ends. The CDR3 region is CASSPRQARETQYF. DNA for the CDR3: TGTGCCAGCAGCCCTCGACAGGCAAGGGAGACCCAGTACTTC. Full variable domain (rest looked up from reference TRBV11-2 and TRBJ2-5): EAGVAQSPRYKIIEKRQSVAFWCNPISGHATLYWYQQILGQGPKLLIQFQNNGVVDDSQLPKDRFSAERLKGVDSTLKIQPAKLEDSAVYLCASSPRQARETQYFGPGTRLLVL.

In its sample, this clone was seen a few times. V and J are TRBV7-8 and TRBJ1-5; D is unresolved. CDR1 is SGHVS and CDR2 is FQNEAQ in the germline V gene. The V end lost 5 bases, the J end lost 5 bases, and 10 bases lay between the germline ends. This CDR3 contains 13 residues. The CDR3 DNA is TGTGCCAGCAGCCGAGCCCTTTATCAGCCCCAGCATTTT. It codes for CASSRALYQPQHF.

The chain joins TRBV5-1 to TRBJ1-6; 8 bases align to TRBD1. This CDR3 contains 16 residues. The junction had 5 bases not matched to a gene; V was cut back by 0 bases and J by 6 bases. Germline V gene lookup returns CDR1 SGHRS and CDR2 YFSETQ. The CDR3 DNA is TGCGCCAGCAGCTTGGAGCAGGGGGCGAGTAATTCACCCCTCCACTTT. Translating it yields CASSLEQGASNSPLHF.

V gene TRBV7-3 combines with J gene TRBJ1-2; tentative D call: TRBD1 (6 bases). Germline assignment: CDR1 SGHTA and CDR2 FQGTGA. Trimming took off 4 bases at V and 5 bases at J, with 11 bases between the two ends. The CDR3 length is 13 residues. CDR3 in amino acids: CASSSQGRYGYTF. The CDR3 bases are TGTGCCAGCAGCTCACAGGGAAGATATGGCTACACCTTC.